These 28 T cell receptor beta chains came from one sample sequenced in a study of T cells in localized non-small cell lung cancer. Sequenced by immunoSEQ multiplex PCR; TCRdb stores in-frame clones only, minus some. The data hold approximately 150,000 clones, with 89% observed a single time. Specimen: peripheral blood, collected before any cancer treatment. All receptors come from a female donor of 60 years or more with stage I lung adenocarcinoma.

The gene calls are TRBV28 and TRBJ2-6; 7 bases are shared with TRBD1. CDR1 and CDR2 (germline): MDHEN, SYDVKM. With V trimmed by 5 bases and J by 0 bases, 4 bases remained unmatched. CDR3 length: 16 amino acids. CDR3 protein: CASSPRTGSGANVLTF. In nucleotides, the CDR3 is TGTGCCAGCAGTCCGCGGACAGGCTCTGGGGCCAACGTCCTGACTTTC.

The genes are TRBV28 and TRBJ2-4; TRBD2 aligns across 8 bases. The V gene end was trimmed by 5 bases and the J gene end by 7 bases; junction bases not matched to a gene: 7. Germline loops: CDR1 MDHEN, CDR2 SYDVKM. This CDR3 is built from 14 residues. The CDR3 sequence: CASSPAGVMNIQYF. The DNA of the CDR3 is TGTGCCAGCAGTCCAGCGGGAGTGATGAACATTCAGTACTTC.

This chain uses TRBV5-5 with TRBJ2-3, with 11 bases identical to TRBD2. CDR3 length: 16 amino acids. Trimming removed 7 bases from V and 2 bases from J; junction bases left unmatched: 9. Germline V gene sequence: CDR1 SGHKS, CDR2 YYEKEE (reference sequence). The CDR3 DNA reads TGTGCCAGCCCCGGGGAGACTAGCGGGACCACAGATACGCAGTATTTT. It translates to CASPGETSGTTDTQYF. The full variable domain, its missing parts supplied by reference TRBV5-5 and TRBJ2-3, is DAGVTQSPTHLIKTRGQQVTLRCSPISGHKSVSWYQQVLGQGPQFIFQYYEKEERGRGNFPDRFSARQFPNYSSELNVNALLLGDSALYLCASPGETSGTTDTQYFGPGTRLTVL.

The sample holds a few counts of this clone. The V and J genes are TRBV2 and TRBJ2-7; D might be TRBD2 (5 bases). CDR1 and CDR2 from the germline V gene are SNHLY and FYNNEI. This CDR3 spans 14 amino acids. V lost 4 bases, J lost 4 bases, and 14 bases lay in between. CDR3 protein: CASSVQEGPYEQYF. In DNA, the CDR3 is TGTGCCAGCAGTGTACAAGAGGGTCCTTACGAGCAGTACTTC.

V and J are TRBV28 and TRBJ1-5; tentatively, D is TRBD1 (5 bases). The germline gives CDR1 MDHEN, CDR2 SYDVKM. Trimming took 3 bases from V and 7 from J, leaving 10 bases between them. The CDR3 is 13 amino acids. The CDR3 nucleotides are TGTGCCAGCAGTTTGGGGACGGGACAGCCCCAGCATTTT. Translating it yields CASSLGTGQPQHF.

J is TRBJ1-4 and V is TRBV28; D gene uncertain. Germline lookup yields CDR1 MDHEN and CDR2 SYDVKM. The CDR3 runs 12 residues. V shed 5 bases and J shed 6 bases, with 7 bases lying between them. The chain's CDR3 is CASSANDEKLFF. The CDR3 coding sequence is TGTGCCAGCAGTGCAAACGATGAAAAACTGTTTTTT.

V gene TRBV5-1 combines with J gene TRBJ2-7; 9 bases match TRBD2. This CDR3 spans 16 amino acids. The V gene's germline CDR1 is SGHRS and CDR2 YFSETQ. J was trimmed by 2 bases and V by 5 bases; bases with no gene match: 11. CDR3 DNA sequence: TGCGCCAGCAGTCTCGCGGGAGGGTTTTCGGCCTACGAGCAGTACTTC. As protein: CASSLAGGFSAYEQYF.

The genes are TRBV5-5 and TRBJ2-3, with D unresolved. Trimming shortened V by 0 bases and J by 0 bases, and 5 bases separated the two germline ends. Germline values: CDR1 SGHKS, CDR2 YYEKEE (reference sequence). The CDR3 has 14 amino acids. The CDR3 spells CASSLGLSTDTQYF. As DNA, the CDR3 is TGTGCCAGCAGCTTGGGGCTGAGCACAGATACGCAGTATTTT.

The sample holds one count of this clone. The rearrangement links TRBV5-1 to TRBJ2-1, with a possible D match to TRBD1 (6 bases). The CDR3 runs to 15 residues. V was clipped by 4 bases and J by 6 bases, with 17 bases between them. Germline V gives CDR1 SGHRS, CDR2 YFSETQ. CDR3 in DNA: TGCGCCAGCAGCCCAGGGGACCGGACCCCCAATGAGCAGTTCTTC. This gives the protein CASSPGDRTPNEQFF. The full variable domain, in which reference TRBV5-1 and TRBJ2-1 provide the parts outside the CDR3, is KAGVTQTPRYLIKTRGQQVTLSCSPISGHRSVSWYQQTPGQGLQFLFEYFSETQRNKGNFPGRFSGRQFSNSRSEMNVSTLELGDSALYLCASSPGDRTPNEQFFGPGTRLTVL.

The rearrangement joins TRBV25-1 to TRBJ1-1; 7 bases fit TRBD1. The CDR3 covers 13 residues. Losses at the gene ends were 7 bases for V and 10 bases for J; bases not matched to a gene: 12. Germline V gene lookup returns CDR1 MGHDK and CDR2 SYGVNS. The CDR3 DNA follows: TGTGCCAGCACGCGTCAAACAGGGGATAGAGCTTTCTTT. It codes for CASTRQTGDRAFF.

The CDR3 DNA follows: TGTGCCAGCAGTCCGCGGGAGGGCCTTCGCAATGAGCAGTTCTTC. This sequence encodes CASSPREGLRNEQFF. The genes are TRBV28 and TRBJ2-1, with TRBD2 identical over 9 bases. The germline gives CDR1 MDHEN, CDR2 SYDVKM. The V segment lost 5 bases and the J segment 6 bases; nucleotides outside the gene matches: 8. This CDR3 is 15 amino acids long.

V usage is TRBV7-3 and J usage is TRBJ2-1; weak D call: TRBD2 (6 bases). V shed 0 bases and J shed 2 bases, with 11 bases lying between them. The CDR3 consists of 16 residues. Germline V gives CDR1 SGHTA, CDR2 FQGTGA. The CDR3 is CASSLTRASAYNEQFF. For the CDR3, the DNA is TGTGCCAGCAGCTTAACGAGGGCTAGCGCCTACAATGAGCAGTTCTTC.

This chain connects TRBV5-4 to TRBJ1-2; D gene uncertain. The V end was cut by 4 bases, the J end by 5 bases, with 21 bases between. The CDR3 length is 16 residues. Germline CDR1 reads SGHNT; CDR2 reads YYREEE (reference sequence). CDR3: CASSVPEADPFYGYTF. In DNA, the CDR3 is TGTGCCAGCAGCGTACCGGAGGCCGACCCTTTTTATGGCTACACCTTC.

The CDR3 sequence: CASSYGDDTQYF. CDR3 nucleotides: TGTGCCAGCAGCTACGGGGATGATACGCAGTATTTT. The V and J genes are TRBV6-6 and TRBJ2-3, with D maybe TRBD2 (5 bases). CDR3 size: 12 residues. Germline V lookup: CDR1 MNHNY, CDR2 SVGAGI (reference sequence). Trimming left V 6 bases short and J 6 bases short, with 10 bases between.

This chain joins TRBV7-6 and TRBJ1-4; a possible D gene is TRBD1 (5 bases). The CDR3 runs 14 residues. The V and J ends lost 5 bases and 6 bases respectively, with 13 bases between them. Germline V CDR1 and CDR2: SGHVS, FNYEAQ. The CDR3 bases are TGTGCCAGCAGCCCCTTCAGACAGCATGAAAAACTGTTTTTT. Its protein is CASSPFRQHEKLFF.

This clone was recorded once. The rearrangement links TRBV2 to TRBJ2-1; TRBD2 matches 10 bases. The CDR3 extends over 15 amino acids. The germline CDR1 and CDR2 sequences are SNHLY and FYNNEI. Trimming took 8 bases from V and 6 from J; bases not matched to a gene: 10. CDR3 in amino acids: CASLLRASGSNEQFF. The CDR3 nucleotides read TGTGCCAGCCTCTTGAGGGCTAGCGGGAGCAATGAGCAGTTCTTC.

The gene calls are TRBV19 and TRBJ2-7; TRBD1 aligns across 7 bases. The CDR3 has 14 residues. With 3 bases clipped from V and 4 bases from J, the junction kept 6 bases outside the gene matches. Germline CDR1 is LNHDA and CDR2 is SQIVND (reference sequence). CDR3 in amino acids: CASSMLDRSYEQYF. The CDR3 DNA reads TGTGCCAGTAGTATGTTGGACAGGAGTTACGAGCAGTACTTC.

V usage is TRBV11-2 and J usage is TRBJ2-1, with 7 bases matching TRBD2. J gave up 3 bases and V 2 bases, and 4 bases lay outside the gene matches. Germline CDR1 SGHAT, CDR2 FQNNGV. The CDR3 totals 15 residues. CDR3 nucleotides: TGTGCCAGCAGCTTATCTAGCGGTCACTACAATGAGCAGTTCTTC. It is translated as CASSLSSGHYNEQFF.

The chain joins TRBV14 to TRBJ2-1, with D perhaps matching TRBD2 (5 bases). Trimming took 3 bases from V and 10 from J, leaving 13 bases between them. The CDR3 extends over 13 amino acids. The germline CDR1 and CDR2 sequences are SGHDN and FVKESK. The CDR3 loop is CASSQVLGAEQFF. In DNA form, the CDR3 reads TGTGCCAGCAGCCAGGTACTAGGAGCCGAGCAGTTCTTC. Drawing the rest from reference TRBV14 and TRBJ2-1, the complete variable domain is EAGVTQFPSHSVIEKGQTVTLRCDPISGHDNLYWYRRVMGKEIKFLLHFVKESKQDESGMPNNRFLAERTGGTYSTLKVQPAELEDSGVYFCASSQVLGAEQFFGPGTRLTVL.

This chain connects TRBV9 to TRBJ2-5; D is unclear. CDR1 is SGDLS and CDR2 is YYNGEE in the germline V gene. The ends were cut back, 0 bases at V and 3 bases at J, with 6 bases in the middle. The CDR3 runs 13 residues. CDR3 loop: CASSVALKETQYF. In DNA form, the CDR3 reads TGTGCCAGCAGCGTAGCACTAAAAGAGACCCAGTACTTC.

The chain has TRBV19 and TRBJ2-7; 9 bases align to TRBD1. Germline CDR1 LNHDA, CDR2 SQIVND (reference sequence). This CDR3 is 14 amino acids long. Trimming at V came to 4 bases and at J to 5 bases, leaving 6 bases not matched to a gene. CDR3 sequence reads: CASSTGQGVHEQYF. The CDR3 bases are TGTGCCAGTAGTACGGGACAGGGAGTGCACGAGCAGTACTTC.

The chain employs TRBV2 and TRBJ1-5; unclear D gene. The CDR3 extends over 12 amino acids. Germline V lookup: CDR1 SNHLY, CDR2 FYNNEI. Trimming left V 1 base short and J 7 bases short, with 5 bases between. This CDR3 is CASSEVRQPQHF. CDR3 nucleotide sequence: TGTGCCAGCAGTGAAGTCAGACAGCCCCAGCATTTT.

The chain recombines TRBV15 with TRBJ2-1; D is perhaps TRBD2 (6 bases). Germline-derived CDR1 and CDR2 are LNHNV and YYDKDF (reference sequence). This CDR3 spans 16 amino acids. V gave up 3 bases and J gave up 10 bases, with 22 bases separating them. The CDR3, as DNA: TGTGCCACCAGCAGGGTTCTCGGGAGAGCTCAATGGGAGCAGTTCTTC. This codes for CATSRVLGRAQWEQFF. The full variable domain, its missing parts supplied by reference TRBV15 and TRBJ2-1, is DAMVIQNPRYQVTQFGKPVTLSCSQTLNHNVMYWYQQKSSQAPKLLFHYYDKDFNNEADTPDNFQSRRPNTSFCFLDIRSPGLGDTAMYLCATSRVLGRAQWEQFFGPGTRLTVL.

Turning to this clone: Other DNA sequences in the same sample also yield this CDR3. CDR3 DNA: TGTGCCAGCAGCTTAGCGGGAGGATACAATGAGCAGTTCTTC. It is translated as CASSLAGGYNEQFF. The genes are TRBV7-3 and TRBJ2-1; 8 bases line up with TRBD2. V lost 2 bases to trimming and J lost 4 bases; unmatched junction nucleotides: 1. Germline V lookup: CDR1 SGHTA, CDR2 FQGTGA. The length of the CDR3 is 14 residues.

V usage is TRBV7-3 and J usage is TRBJ2-3, with TRBD2 matching 7 bases. V shed 0 bases and J 1 base; nucleotides not matched to a gene: 7. Germline loops: CDR1 SGHTA, CDR2 FQGTGA. The CDR3 has 17 amino acids. For the CDR3, the DNA is TGTGCCAGCAGCTTAACGTCTGGCGGGAGTGGCACAGATACGCAGTATTTT. This encodes CASSLTSGGSGTDTQYF.

V is TRBV9 and J is TRBJ2-5; maybe TRBD2 (6 bases). The germline V gene encodes CDR1 SGDLS and CDR2 YYNGEE. CDR3 length: 14 residues. The V gene lost 3 bases and the J gene lost 3 bases, with 12 bases spanning the gap. Here the CDR3 reads CASSGGVREETQYF. CDR3 nucleotides: TGTGCCAGCAGCGGCGGGGTGAGAGAAGAGACCCAGTACTTC.

The J gene is TRBJ2-5, the V gene TRBV28; perhaps D is TRBD1 or TRBD2 (6 bases each). Germline CDR1 and CDR2: MDHEN and SYDVKM. The CDR3 extends over 14 amino acids. Trimming left V 7 bases short and J 5 bases short, with 17 bases between. The CDR3 DNA reads TGTGCCAGCAACCCCCCAGGGGCGGGGGAGACCCAGTACTTC. It codes for CASNPPGAGETQYF.

V gene TRBV25-1 combines with J gene TRBJ1-3, with D possibly matching TRBD1 (5 bases). V shed 5 bases and J shed 2 bases, with 16 bases lying between them. The germline gives CDR1 MGHDK, CDR2 SYGVNS. There are 16 residues in the CDR3. The CDR3 DNA reads as TGTGCCAGCAGTCCCCGGGGCGGCGTTACTGGAAACACCATATATTTT. Its protein is CASSPRGGVTGNTIYF.